This entry describes one TCR beta chain. Its antigen is not identified. CDR1 and CDR2 (germline): SGDLS, YYNGEE. This CDR3 region has 13 residues. V was clipped by 3 bases and J by 5 bases, with 8 bases between them. This sample was taken from a study of identifying expanded T cells in peripheral blood. Produced via immunoSEQ multiplex PCR; TCRdb's table is partial and in-frame only. The sample consists of approximately 100,000 clones, roughly 87% of them appearing once. During the collection period, no donor immune events like infections were recorded. Study findings and constraints: Over around two and four weeks, about 16.4 and 19 clones changed, versus around 1.2 between replicates. Approximately 2-week clone count variance significantly increased as total template count grew.

Sequencing input: blood. The chain employs TRBV9 and TRBJ1-4; D is uncertain. The TCR originated in a person aged 18-70 years in good health. This chain's CDR3 is CASSEPGNEKLFF. The CDR3 nucleotides are TGTGCCAGCAGCGAGCCGGGCAATGAAAAACTGTTTTTT.